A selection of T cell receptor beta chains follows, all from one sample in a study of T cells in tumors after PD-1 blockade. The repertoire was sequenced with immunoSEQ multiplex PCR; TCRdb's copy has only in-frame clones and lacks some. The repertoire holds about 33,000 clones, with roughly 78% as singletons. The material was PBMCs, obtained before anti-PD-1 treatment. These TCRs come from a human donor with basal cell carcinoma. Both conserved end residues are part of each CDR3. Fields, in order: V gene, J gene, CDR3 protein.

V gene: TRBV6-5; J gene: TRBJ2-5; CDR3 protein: CASPDLGETQYF
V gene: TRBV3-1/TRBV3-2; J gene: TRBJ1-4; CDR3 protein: CASSQEFLFGLFF
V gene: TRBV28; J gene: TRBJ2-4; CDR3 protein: CASSLDTARNIQYF
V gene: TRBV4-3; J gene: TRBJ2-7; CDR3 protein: CASSQLTSSPGTSYEQYF
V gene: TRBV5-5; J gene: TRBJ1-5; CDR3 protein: CASSLGQQSNQPQHF
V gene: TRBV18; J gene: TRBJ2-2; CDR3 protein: CASSPLAEKGTGELFF
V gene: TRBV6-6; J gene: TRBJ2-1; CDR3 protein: CASSYSAGGHNEQFF
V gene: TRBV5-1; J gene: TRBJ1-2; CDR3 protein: CASSPSVGRDYGYTF
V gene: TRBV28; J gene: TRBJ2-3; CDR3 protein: CATLKGRSTDTQYF
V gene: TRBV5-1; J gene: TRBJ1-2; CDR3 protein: CASSLTGTGNYGYTF
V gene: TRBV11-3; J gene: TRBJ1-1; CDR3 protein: CASSLDQGSGTEAFF
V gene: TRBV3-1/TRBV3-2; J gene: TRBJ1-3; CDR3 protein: CASSLPYSGNTIYF
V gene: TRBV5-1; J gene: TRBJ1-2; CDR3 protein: CASSPGQGRGDGYTF
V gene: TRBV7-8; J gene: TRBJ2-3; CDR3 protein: CASSLERGDTQYF
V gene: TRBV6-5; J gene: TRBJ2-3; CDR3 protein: CASSHDRTDTQYF
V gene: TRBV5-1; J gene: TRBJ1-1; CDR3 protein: CASSLLGSTEAFF
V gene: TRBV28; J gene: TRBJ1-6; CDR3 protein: CASSSARRGRSNSPLHF
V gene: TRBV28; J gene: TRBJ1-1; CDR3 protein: CASISPPGNTEAFF
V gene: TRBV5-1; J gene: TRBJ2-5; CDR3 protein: CASSFEGQRETQYF
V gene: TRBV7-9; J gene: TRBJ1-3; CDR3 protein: CASSLVGGSSGNTIYF
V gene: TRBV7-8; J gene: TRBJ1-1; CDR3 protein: CASSRQGNTEAFF
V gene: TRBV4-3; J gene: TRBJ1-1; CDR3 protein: CASSQVGTKNTEAFF
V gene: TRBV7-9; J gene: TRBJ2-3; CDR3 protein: CASSGDSPFSTDTQYF
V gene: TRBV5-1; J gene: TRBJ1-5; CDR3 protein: CASSLAGTANQPQHF
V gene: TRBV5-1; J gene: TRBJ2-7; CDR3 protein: CASSLLPGQAGEYEQYF
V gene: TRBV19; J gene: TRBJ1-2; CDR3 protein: CASTTGSGGRNYGYTF
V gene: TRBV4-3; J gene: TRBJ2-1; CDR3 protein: CASSQTGRAYNEQFF
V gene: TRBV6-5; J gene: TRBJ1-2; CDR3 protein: CASRHRESRGYTF
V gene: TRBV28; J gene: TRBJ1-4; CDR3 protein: CASRLEVQGYEKLFF
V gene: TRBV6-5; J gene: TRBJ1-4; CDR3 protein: CASSLTTFREKLFF
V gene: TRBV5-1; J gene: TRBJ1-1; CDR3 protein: CASSPERNTEAFF
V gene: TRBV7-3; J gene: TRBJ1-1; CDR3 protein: CASSLTLNTEAFF
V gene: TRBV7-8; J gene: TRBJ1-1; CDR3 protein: CASSFGEGTEAFF
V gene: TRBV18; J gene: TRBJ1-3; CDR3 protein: CASSPPTPGIGNTIYF
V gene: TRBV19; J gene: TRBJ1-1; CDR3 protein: CASSTEILNTEAFF
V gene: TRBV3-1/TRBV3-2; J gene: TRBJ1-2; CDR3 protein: CASSQESRQAGGYTF
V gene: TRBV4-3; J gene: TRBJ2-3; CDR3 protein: CASSQFFSGGAYYDTQYF